This TCR beta chain was found in a study of vaccination and CD4 T cells after COVID-19. Study results and limitations: The cohort comprised relatively few convalescent patients, and no early post-infection timepoints were analyzed.

This clonotype was counted only a few times. Its antigen is still unknown. With the Oncomine TCR Beta short-read assay, DNA from cultured CD4+ T cells was sequenced. TCRdb re-called the PCR reads with MiXCR, one entry per CDR3 protein. The sample lists roughly 1,300 distinct CDR3 sequences; about 18% were seen once. Treatment here: roughly 10-day PBMC culture with coronavirus spike peptide pools or control peptides (ViraFEST assay). Pre-COVID-19 pandemic sampling (2011-2018) yielded the unexposed donor's CD4+ T cells. This CDR3 contains 14 residues. Trimming cost V 5 bases and J 1 base, with 11 bases left between them.

This receptor was taken from a human donor in good health. The V call is TRBV12-3 or TRBV12-4, the J call TRBJ1-1, with D unclear. Sequenced: CD4+ T cells from blood, cultured in vitro. As DNA, the CDR3 is TGTGCCAGCAGTCTAGGACGGGAGAACACTGAAGCTTTCTTT. This sequence encodes CASSLGRENTEAFF.